These 20 T cell receptor beta chains came from one sample sequenced in a study of identical twins. MiXCR was run by TCRdb on the 5' RACE reads, yielding one entry per CDR3 protein. The sample consists of under 250,000 distinct CDR3 sequences, roughly 12% of them appearing once. A further study also used this sample, focusing on yellow fever vaccine responses in identical twins.

Sequencing was carried out using memory (CD45RO+) T cells sorted from blood. These receptors originate from a woman aged 18-29 years in good health.

This clonotype was observed many times. The V call is TRBV12-3 or TRBV12-4, the J call TRBJ1-4, with D unclear. The CDR3 loop spans 15 amino acids. V was clipped by 6 bases and J by 2 bases, with 13 bases between them. The CDR3 DNA reads as TGTGCCAGCAGCCCAAGCCGACGGACTAATGAAAAACTGTTTTTT. It yields the protein CASSPSRRTNEKLFF.

The chain joins TRBV20-1 to TRBJ2-7, with D possibly TRBD2 on 5 matching bases. The CDR3 spans 14 residues. V was shortened by 2 bases and J by 2 bases, with 13 bases between the two germline ends. CDR1 DFQATT and CDR2 SNEGSKA come from the germline V gene (reference sequence). CDR3 sequence: CSARWNSATYEQYF. In DNA form, the CDR3 reads TGCAGTGCTAGATGGAATAGCGCGACCTACGAGCAGTACTTC.

The chain carries TRBV13 and TRBJ2-5; 9 positions agree with TRBD2. V lost 5 bases to trimming and J lost 1 base; unmatched junction nucleotides: 8. CDR1 PRHDT and CDR2 FYEKMQ come from the germline V gene (reference sequence). This CDR3 spans 16 amino acids. CDR3 in DNA: TGTGCCAGCAGCCCCCGAAGTAGCGGGGGCCAAGAGACCCAGTACTTC. It specifies CASSPRSSGGQETQYF.

This chain links TRBV7-3 with TRBJ2-6; TRBD1 is a possible D gene (6 bases). There are 17 residues in the CDR3. The V gene's germline CDR1 is SGHTA and CDR2 FQGTGA. Trimming left V 5 bases short and J 0 bases short, with 14 bases between. CDR3 sequence reads: CASSPTGTSSGANVLTF. The DNA of the CDR3 is TGTGCCAGCAGCCCGACAGGCACCTCCTCTGGGGCCAACGTCCTGACTTTC.

The V call is TRBV5-1, the J call TRBJ2-5, with 10 bases that match TRBD2. The length of the CDR3 is 16 residues. Germline V CDR1 and CDR2: SGHRS, YFSETQ. Trimming cost V 1 base and J 4 bases; bases outside gene matches: 7. The chain's CDR3 is CASSLPSGSTGETQYF. CDR3 DNA sequence: TGCGCCAGCAGCTTGCCTAGCGGGAGTACAGGAGAGACCCAGTACTTC.

V gene TRBV29-1 combines with J gene TRBJ1-1; no firm D call. Germline CDR1 is SQVTM and CDR2 is ANQGSEA. The CDR3 covers 10 residues. V dropped 4 bases and J dropped 6 bases, with 6 bases sitting between them. CDR3 sequence: CSVVVPEAFF. The CDR3 nucleotides read TGCAGCGTTGTGGTCCCTGAAGCTTTCTTT.

There are many counts of this clonotype. The chain couples TRBV6-5 to TRBJ2-7; D possibly corresponds to TRBD1 (5 bases). V lost 0 bases, J lost 0 bases, and 12 bases lay in between. CDR1 is MNHEY, CDR2 SVGAGI, per germline. The CDR3 is made up of 16 amino acids. In DNA, the CDR3 is TGTGCCAGCAGTTACTCTCCGAGACAGAGCTCCTACGAGCAGTACTTC. The encoded protein is CASSYSPRQSSYEQYF.

This clonotype has only a few counts. The chain joins TRBV12-3 or TRBV12-4 to TRBJ2-2, with a weak D call TRBD2 (5 bases). The ends were cut back, 7 bases at V and 6 bases at J, with 18 bases in the middle. The length of the CDR3 is 15 residues. The CDR3 bases are TGTGCCAGCAACACGGATACTAGTTTTGCCGGGGAGCTGTTTTTT. Its translation: CASNTDTSFAGELFF.

This clonotype has a handful of counts. The V and J genes are TRBV7-6 and TRBJ2-7; TRBD1 agrees at 7 bases. The ends lost 5 bases at V and 1 base at J; junction bases unmatched: 5. There are 14 residues in the CDR3. CDR1 SGHVS and CDR2 FNYEAQ come from the germline V gene. CDR3 protein: CASSLTDRSYEQYF. The CDR3 DNA reads as TGTGCCAGCAGCCTAACGGACAGGTCCTACGAGCAGTACTTC.

This clonotype was found a few times. The V and J genes are TRBV27 and TRBJ2-7; 8 positions agree with TRBD2. This CDR3 is 15 amino acids long. The V gene's germline CDR1 is MNHEY and CDR2 SMNVEV (reference sequence). Trimming took 2 bases from V and 5 from J; bases not matched to a gene: 8. In DNA, the CDR3 is TGTGCCAGCAGTTTAGAAACGGGGGGGGCCAACGAGCAGTACTTC. Protein: CASSLETGGANEQYF.

This clonotype was picked up many times. The rearrangement uses TRBV12-3 or TRBV12-4 and TRBJ2-1; 12 bases fit TRBD2. The trim removed 0 bases at V and 4 bases at J, leaving 25 bases unmatched. CDR3 length equals 24 residues. CDR3 sequence reads: CASSLALKPGGTSGRSRSYNEQFF. The CDR3 coding sequence is TGTGCCAGCAGTTTAGCGCTGAAGCCCGGGGGAACTAGCGGGAGGAGCCGATCGTACAATGAGCAGTTCTTC.

The V call is TRBV6-5, the J call TRBJ1-2; the D is unclear. Looked up from germline, CDR1 is MNHEY and CDR2 is SVGAGI. Trimming removed 6 bases from V and 4 bases from J, with 6 bases in between. The CDR3 runs 11 residues. The CDR3 loop is CASSKGYGYTF. The DNA for the CDR3 is TGTGCCAGCAGCAAGGGCTATGGCTACACCTTC.

This rearrangement joins TRBV7-2 to TRBJ2-3; D is unresolved. CDR1 is SGHTA and CDR2 is FQGNSA in the germline V gene. Trimming left V 5 bases short and J 5 bases short, with 8 bases between. The CDR3 consists of 12 residues. CDR3 amino acids: CASSRPRDTQYF. CDR3 sequence (DNA): TGTGCCAGCAGCCGACCCAGAGATACGCAGTATTTT.

This clonotype was recorded many times. The CDR3 loop reads CASSPPGLAYEQYF. CDR3 bases: TGTGCCAGCAGTCCCCCGGGACTAGCCTACGAGCAGTACTTC. This sequence joins TRBV12-3 or TRBV12-4 and TRBJ2-7, with 8 bases aligning to TRBD2. Germline trimming cut 5 bases from V and 2 bases from J; bases unmatched to any gene: 5. This CDR3 spans 14 amino acids.

This clonotype was counted only a few times. J is TRBJ1-1 and V is TRBV4-2; tentative D call: TRBD1 (5 bases). V lost 3 bases and J lost 7, with 15 bases in between. The germline V gene encodes CDR1 LGHNA and CDR2 YNFKEQ. The CDR3 totals 14 residues. The CDR3 nucleotides read TGTGCCAGCAGCCAGGCCCGGGGGGGAGTTGAAGCTTTCTTT. It specifies CASSQARGGVEAFF.

Only a few counts were recorded for this clonotype. This chain links TRBV5-1 with TRBJ1-1; possible D gene TRBD1, 6 bases. Germline V gene data show CDR1 as SGHRS and CDR2 as YFSETQ. Trimming took off 0 bases at V and 4 bases at J, with 13 bases between the two ends. The CDR3 is 15 residues long. CDR3 DNA sequence: TGCGCCAGCAGCTTGGCCAGCATGGGGGCCACTGAAGCTTTCTTT. This encodes CASSLASMGATEAFF.

This clonotype was seen only a few times. The V gene is TRBV5-1, the J gene TRBJ2-7; tentatively, D is TRBD1 (8 bases). Germline CDR1 reads SGHRS; CDR2 reads YFSETQ. The CDR3 spans 15 residues. The V end lost 2 bases, the J end lost 0 bases, and 12 bases lay between the germline ends. The CDR3 DNA reads TGCGCCAGCAGCTTTACAGGGGGGGGCTCCTACGAGCAGTACTTC. Protein sequence: CASSFTGGGSYEQYF.

This clonotype appeared a few times. This chain uses TRBV6-2 or TRBV6-3 with TRBJ2-7; D is unresolved. Germline lookup yields CDR1 MNHEY and CDR2 SVGEGT. V was trimmed by 2 bases and J by 4 bases, leaving 3 bases between them. The CDR3 loop spans 11 amino acids. The chain's CDR3 is CASSYKYEQYF. The CDR3 DNA reads TGTGCCAGCAGTTACAAGTACGAGCAGTACTTC.

This clonotype was counted ten times or more. This rearrangement joins TRBV20-1 to TRBJ2-1; maybe TRBD2 (6 bases). CDR1 and CDR2 from the germline V gene are DFQATT and SNEGSKA (reference sequence). The CDR3 is made up of 10 amino acids. V was trimmed by 5 bases and J by 10 bases, leaving 9 bases between them. The CDR3 sequence is CSASSAEQFF. CDR3 in DNA: TGCAGTGCTTCTAGCGCCGAGCAGTTCTTC.

This clonotype was counted ten times or more. The chain carries TRBV29-1 and TRBJ2-7; D is possibly TRBD2 (6 bases). The CDR3 extends over 14 amino acids. The germline gives CDR1 SQVTM, CDR2 ANQGSEA. The V gene lost 4 bases and the J gene lost 3 bases, with 16 bases spanning the gap. CDR3 residues: CSVAPRDSHYEQYF. The CDR3 DNA reads as TGCAGCGTTGCCCCTCGGGACTCACACTACGAGCAGTACTTC.